The source of this T cell receptor (beta chain) is a study of cytomegalovirus exposure and HLA in healthy donors. Germline CDR1 reads SGHRS; CDR2 reads YFSETQ. J gave up 7 bases and V 1 base, and 20 bases lay outside the gene matches. This CDR3 contains 18 residues. This clone was detected once. The antigen is unknown. PCR involved 60 Vbeta and 13 Jbeta primers. Data came from immunoSEQ multiplex PCR; TCRdb stores just in-frame clones and leaves some out. This sample has 120,000 or so clones; 80% occur once, and the top ten carry 0.95% to 1.5%. Whole-study results and caveats: Earlier results showed most TCR beta V segments being productive about 90% or about 30% of the time. Later analysis associated a missense DCLRE1C variant with TCR beta V- and J-gene trimming. Across donors, most TCRs were seen rarely, yet some public ones were widespread.

Participants comprised healthy donors of bone marrow. This TCR was sampled from a female donor in good health and CMV-seronegative. The gene calls are TRBV5-1 and TRBJ2-7; 7 positions agree with TRBD2. The sample consisted of PBMCs. CDR3 coding DNA: TGCGCCAGCAGCTTGTATGGGGGGGGGAGGTCGTCGTTCGGGGAGCAGTACTTC. Translated, it gives CASSLYGGGRSSFGEQYF.